Shown below are 25 T cell receptor beta chains from a single sample sequenced in a study of blood T cell repertoires in COVID-19. TCRdb's copy holds only in-frame clones and misses some; the assay was immunoSEQ multiplex PCR. The sample records 250,000 to 300,000 clones, 75% to 90% being singletons. Sequenced sample: peripheral blood. The receptors come from a man aged 50-59 years with acute or convalescent COVID-19.

This clone was found a few times. This sequence joins TRBV2 and TRBJ1-1; D unclear. The CDR3 has 13 amino acids. Germline V gives CDR1 SNHLY, CDR2 FYNNEI. Trimming removed 3 bases from V and 1 base from J, with 6 bases in between. CDR3 amino acids: CASSDDTNTEAFF. The CDR3 DNA is TGTGCCAGCAGTGATGACACGAACACTGAAGCTTTCTTT. Supplemented by reference TRBV2 and TRBJ1-1, the full variable domain reads EPEVTQTPSHQVTQMGQEVILRCVPISNHLYFYWYRQILGQKVEFLVSFYNNEISEKSEIFDDQFSVERPDGSNFTLKIRSTKLEDSAMYFCASSDDTNTEAFFGQGTRLTVV.

V usage is TRBV7-6 and J usage is TRBJ2-7; 8 nucleotides match TRBD1. Losses at the gene ends were 3 bases for V and 4 bases for J; bases not matched to a gene: 8. This CDR3 contains 15 residues. CDR1 SGHVS and CDR2 FNYEAQ come from the germline V gene. Here the CDR3 DNA reads TGTGCCAGCAGCTTCCGAACAGGGGGGAAGTACGAGCAGTACTTC. As protein: CASSFRTGGKYEQYF.

The chain employs TRBV5-1 and TRBJ2-7, with D unresolved. Trimming left V 5 bases short and J 1 base short, with 10 bases between. The CDR3 sequence is 13 residues long. In germline, CDR1 is SGHRS, CDR2 YFSETQ. CDR3 protein: CASRTEESYEQYF. In DNA form, the CDR3 reads TGCGCCAGCAGAACTGAAGAATCCTACGAGCAGTACTTC.

The genes are TRBV18 and TRBJ2-7, with TRBD2 matching over 7 bases. Per germline, CDR1 KGHSH and CDR2 LQKENI. The CDR3 loop spans 14 amino acids. With V trimmed by 2 bases and J by 5 bases, 6 bases remained unmatched. The CDR3 sequence: CASSPTQGGDEQYF. Written as DNA, the CDR3 is TGTGCCAGCTCACCAACCCAGGGAGGGGACGAGCAGTACTTC.

The chain couples TRBV19 to TRBJ1-1, with D maybe TRBD1 (5 bases). Germline-derived CDR1 and CDR2 are LNHDA and SQIVND (reference sequence). CDR3 length: 13 residues. The V end lost 7 bases, the J end lost 6 bases, and 15 bases lay between the germline ends. The CDR3 coding sequence is TGTGCCAGTATGGTTCAGGGCCTCTCTGAAGCTTTCTTT. It yields the protein CASMVQGLSEAFF. Based on the CDR3 plus reference TRBV19 and TRBJ1-1, the full variable domain is DGGITQSPKYLFRKEGQNVTLSCEQNLNHDAMYWYRQDPGQGLRLIYYSQIVNDFQKGDIAEGYSVSREKKESFPLTVTSAQKNPTAFYLCASMVQGLSEAFFGQGTRLTVV.

The V and J genes are TRBV3-1 (or the pseudogene TRBV3-2) and TRBJ2-5; 8 bases map to TRBD2. CDR1 is LGHDT and CDR2 is YNNKEL in the germline V gene (reference sequence). The CDR3 totals 14 residues. V shed 4 bases, J shed 5 bases, and the junction held 6 bases outside the gene matches. This CDR3 is CASSLVAGMETQYF. For the CDR3, the DNA is TGTGCCAGCAGCCTCGTAGCGGGGATGGAGACCCAGTACTTC.

The V and J genes are TRBV27 and TRBJ2-5; TRBD1 matches at 9 bases. The CDR3 has 14 amino acids. Germline values: CDR1 MNHEY, CDR2 SMNVEV (reference sequence). V was pared by 10 bases and J by 5 bases, with 11 bases of the junction left unmatched. The CDR3 sequence: CATLETGGQETQYF. The CDR3 bases are TGTGCCACCCTCGAAACAGGGGGCCAGGAGACCCAGTACTTC.

The V and J genes are TRBV5-1 and TRBJ1-3; D remains ambiguous. The V end was cut by 4 bases, the J end by 2 bases, with 10 bases between. Germline CDR1 reads SGHRS; CDR2 reads YFSETQ. The CDR3 contains 14 residues. CDR3 amino acids: CASSPGETGNTIYF. In DNA, the CDR3 is TGCGCCAGCAGCCCCGGGGAGACTGGAAACACCATATATTTT.

The chain carries TRBV9 and TRBJ1-6; D is undetermined. Trimming stripped 0 bases from V and 15 bases from J, with 19 bases between. Per the germline V gene, CDR1 is SGDLS and CDR2 is YYNGEE. This CDR3 region has 15 residues. CDR3 protein: CASSVGEGKGIHLHF. The CDR3 bases are TGTGCCAGCAGCGTAGGGGAGGGAAAAGGAATTCACCTCCACTTT.

This clone has only one observation. The chain is built from TRBV30 and TRBJ1-2, with TRBD1 matching over 8 bases. V trimming: 3 bases; J trimming: 2 bases; junction bases outside the gene matches: 5. This CDR3 has 14 amino acids. Germline V CDR1 and CDR2: GTSNPN, SVGIG (reference sequence). For the CDR3, the DNA is TGTGCCTGGAGACCGGGACAGGTGAACTATGGCTACACCTTC. It is translated as CAWRPGQVNYGYTF.

V and J are TRBV19 and TRBJ2-1; 9 bases align to TRBD1. This CDR3 comprises 17 residues. Germline CDR1 and CDR2: LNHDA and SQIVND (reference sequence). V dropped 7 bases and J dropped 4; count of bases not matched to a gene: 14. The chain's CDR3 is CASKGTGLYSRYNEQFF. As DNA, the CDR3 is TGTGCCAGTAAAGGGACAGGGTTGTATAGCCGGTACAATGAGCAGTTCTTC.

The chain carries TRBV5-1 and TRBJ2-1; 14 bases align to TRBD2. The germline V gene has CDR1 SGHRS and CDR2 YFSETQ. The CDR3 has 17 amino acids. V was clipped by 3 bases and J by 10 bases; unmatched bases: 12. The CDR3: CASSSTSGGARAREQFF. CDR3 in DNA: TGCGCCAGCAGCTCGACTAGCGGGGGGGCTAGAGCGCGGGAGCAGTTCTTC.

The chain joins TRBV13 to TRBJ2-2; TRBD2 matches 12 bases. With V trimmed by 3 bases and J by 6 bases, 2 bases remained unmatched. CDR1 and CDR2 from the germline V gene are PRHDT and FYEKMQ (reference sequence). The CDR3 spans 15 residues. The CDR3, as DNA: TGTGCCAGCAGCTTTGCTAGCGGGGGGGCCGGGGAGCTGTTTTTT. It is translated as CASSFASGGAGELFF.

V gene TRBV6-1 combines with J gene TRBJ2-7; TRBD1 agrees at 7 bases. J gave up 3 bases and V 2 bases, and 7 bases lay outside the gene matches. The V gene's germline CDR1 is MNHNS and CDR2 SASEGT. The CDR3 runs 15 residues. The CDR3 coding sequence is TGTGCCAGCAGTGAAAAGTTTCGGGACAGCTACGAGCAGTACTTC. Residues: CASSEKFRDSYEQYF.

This clone showed up just once. The chain has TRBV10-3 and TRBJ2-7; perhaps TRBD2 as D (5 bases). This CDR3 is 12 amino acids long. Trimming shortened V by 6 bases and J by 4 bases, and 10 bases separated the two germline ends. Germline-derived CDR1 and CDR2 are ENHRY and SYGVKD. The CDR3 loop is CAIREGSYEQYF. The CDR3 DNA sequence: TGTGCCATCAGGGAAGGGAGTTACGAGCAGTACTTC.

The chain has TRBV18 and TRBJ1-4, with D possibly TRBD1 on 6 matching bases. The V end lost 2 bases, the J end lost 5 bases, and 12 bases lay between the germline ends. CDR1 and CDR2 from the germline V gene are KGHSH and LQKENI. The CDR3 has 15 residues. The CDR3 coding sequence is TGTGCCAGCTCACCAAGAAACAGGGAGAATGAAAAACTGTTTTTT. Its translation is CASSPRNRENEKLFF.

This rearrangement joins TRBV29-1 to TRBJ1-1; the D is unclear. The germline V gene encodes CDR1 SQVTM and CDR2 ANQGSEA. The CDR3 spans 13 residues. V lost 1 base and J 0 bases, leaving 6 bases between the germline ends. The CDR3 protein is CSVEGRLNTEAFF. The DNA of the CDR3 is TGCAGCGTTGAAGGCAGGTTGAACACTGAAGCTTTCTTT. Based on the CDR3 plus reference TRBV29-1 and TRBJ1-1, the full variable domain is SAVISQKPSRDICQRGTSLTIQCQVDSQVTMMFWYRQQPGQSLTLIATANQGSEATYESGFVIDKFPISRPNLTFSTLTVSNMSPEDSSIYLCSVEGRLNTEAFFGQGTRLTVV.

This clone was detected once. The gene calls are TRBV30 and TRBJ1-1; a possible D gene is TRBD1 (5 bases). Germline V gene sequence: CDR1 GTSNPN, CDR2 SVGIG (reference sequence). Trimming pared 7 bases from V and 1 base from J, leaving 10 bases between. The CDR3 sequence is 12 residues long. The DNA for the CDR3 is TGTGCCTTCGCCAGGGAGAACACTGAAGCTTTCTTT. Amino acids: CAFARENTEAFF.

This rearrangement joins TRBV27 to TRBJ1-2; D possibly corresponds to TRBD1 (6 bases). From germline, CDR1 is MNHEY and CDR2 SMNVEV (reference sequence). Trimming shortened V by 0 bases and J by 0 bases, and 8 bases separated the two germline ends. The CDR3 length is 15 residues. DNA of the CDR3: TGTGCCAGCAGTTTATCGGGGGCTGCTAACTATGGCTACACCTTC. Its translation: CASSLSGAANYGYTF.

This sequence joins TRBV30 and TRBJ1-5, with TRBD1 as a possible D gene (6 bases). V shed 0 bases and J shed 5 bases, with 17 bases lying between them. In germline, CDR1 is GTSNPN, CDR2 SVGIG (reference sequence). The CDR3 is made up of 16 amino acids. CDR3 DNA: TGTGCCTGGAGTGTACCGGCAGGGGAGTCCGATCAGCCCCAGCATTTT. This sequence encodes CAWSVPAGESDQPQHF.

The chain is built from TRBV6-5 and TRBJ2-1; a possible D gene is TRBD2 (5 bases). The germline V gene has CDR1 MNHEY and CDR2 SVGAGI. This CDR3 contains 13 residues. V lost 6 bases to trimming and J lost 5 bases, with 11 bases between them. CDR3 sequence reads: CASRPGLNNEQFF. As DNA, the CDR3 is TGTGCCAGCAGACCCGGACTGAACAATGAGCAGTTCTTC.

The V and J genes are TRBV11-2 and TRBJ2-7; D call uncertain. The CDR3 runs to 12 residues. The V gene lost 5 bases and the J gene lost 7 bases, with 12 bases spanning the gap. The germline V gene has CDR1 SGHAT and CDR2 FQNNGV. CDR3 DNA sequence: TGTGCCAGCAGCCCGCGACTCGTGGAGCAGTACTTC. It is translated as CASSPRLVEQYF.

The chain has TRBV7-8 and TRBJ1-2; D not certain. CDR1 and CDR2 from the germline V gene are SGHVS and FQNEAQ. There are 12 residues in the CDR3. The V end lost 5 bases, the J end lost 5 bases, and 9 bases lay between the germline ends. The DNA for the CDR3 is TGTGCCAGCAGCAACGGGGTATATGGCTACACCTTC. Amino acids: CASSNGVYGYTF.

There are a few counts of this clone. The chain employs TRBV28 and TRBJ1-2; a weak D match, TRBD1 (6 bases). Germline V gives CDR1 MDHEN, CDR2 SYDVKM. The CDR3 sequence is 15 residues long. V was pared by 5 bases and J by 8 bases, with 21 bases between. This CDR3 reads CASSPHNRQAPGYTF. The CDR3 DNA reads as TGTGCCAGCAGTCCCCATAACAGACAGGCTCCCGGCTACACCTTC.

The count of this clone is one. This rearrangement joins TRBV6-5 to TRBJ1-4, with D uncertain. The CDR3 has 16 amino acids. V was trimmed by 0 bases and J by 7 bases, leaving 15 bases between them. Germline CDR1 and CDR2: MNHEY and SVGAGI. The CDR3 nucleotides read TGTGCCAGCAGTTACTCGATTGGGGAGGTGGGTGAAAAACTGTTTTTT. Protein: CASSYSIGEVGEKLFF.